The T cell receptor beta chain described here comes from a study of blood T cell repertoires in COVID-19. At the level of the study: Acute and convalescent COVID-19 samples came from the United States, Italy and Spain. T cells, B-cell-depleted T cells, or PBMCs supplied cDNA or gDNA.

As originally analysed: Amplification of reference gene primers provided the estimated nucleated cell counts. This table comes from immunoSEQ multiplex PCR, and its TCRdb copy is limited to in-frame clones, with some not included. V and J calls plus clone size are reproduced from that table; the DNA served to infer D and trimming. The data contain 270,000 or so clones, approximately 82% of them singletons. Germline-derived CDR1 and CDR2 are LGHNA and YSLEER. Trimming cost V 0 bases and J 2 bases, with 20 bases left between them. The CDR3 totals 18 residues. This clonotype originated in a woman between 18 and 30 years old with acute or convalescent COVID-19. Specimen: peripheral blood. This chain joins TRBV4-3 and TRBJ2-7; TRBD2 is a possible D gene (5 bases). The CDR3 region has the DNA TGCGCCAGCAGCCAAGATCTGGCTAGCTCGAGGGTGGCCTACGAGCAGTACTTC. This gives the protein CASSQDLASSRVAYEQYF.